This T cell receptor (beta chain) is drawn from a study of blood T cell repertoires in COVID-19 (dated by TCRdb to the early 2020s). Looking at the study overall: Samples from collaborators originated in the United States, Italy and Spain and spanned both the acute and convalescent phases of COVID-19. The prospective study material was composed of cDNA or gDNA derived from T cells, B-cell-depleted T cells, or PBMCs. The dataset comprised deeply sampled blood TCRbeta repertoires from subjects exposed to, actively infected with, or recovered from COVID-19. A freely available public database, intended as a resource for researchers studying the immune response to SARS-CoV-2, is where the repertoires were released. The samples were drawn from two sources: the first 160 participants of the ongoing ImmuneRACE study, and 950 to 1,500 subjects contributed by 6 global collaborators. A de-identified subject ID, COVID-19 status, age in years and sex were almost always included in the sample metadata. Where HLA class I and class II types were available, the types were taken from metadata supplied by the sample provider, not from assay-based typing. The paper's findings and limits, for the study overall: How much clinical and demographic metadata was included differed by source and by participant, and the metadata was provided uncurated.

TCRbeta CDR3 regions were amplified from genomic DNA by means of the immunoSEQ Assay, a bias-controlled multiplex PCR. Per the authors' processing: The number of nucleated cells in each sample was estimated by amplification of reference gene primers within the assay. To quantify the absolute abundance of each unique TCRbeta CDR3 rearrangement, sequence reads were collapsed and filtered. For each sample, productive Simpson clonality was calculated by taking the square root of Simpson's diversity index across productive rearrangements. Here the immuneACCESS table is served through TCRdb, limited to in-frame sequences with V and J called. Missing clones are a known gap in these copies; in checked studies unresolved V genes cover under half, and the rest lacks a known reason. That table furnishes V, J and clone size, whereas the DNA furnished D and trimming. The sample includes 90,000 to 150,000 clones, with 65% to 80% observed a single time. The top ten hold 2% to 3% of the sample.

From the germline V gene, CDR1 is SGHVS and CDR2 is FQNEAQ. Spanning cysteine to phenylalanine, the CDR3 consists of 15 amino acids. The kept DNA is CDR3 alone, 45 bases in frame from the first base. V loses 7 bases, J loses 0 bases, and the germline ends lie 13 bases apart. As regards this clone: No antigen is known for it. Base qualities are missing; no much larger clone stands one base away.

The collaborating institutions used their own protocols to collect whole blood in K2EDTA tubes. For TCRbeta analysis, collaborators shipped samples as frozen whole blood, isolated PBMCs, or DNA extracted from either of those sample types. Recombination joined TRBV7-8 with TRBJ2-1; the D gene cannot be resolved reliably. The sequenced sample consisted of peripheral blood. The sequence came from a man aged 50 to 59 with acute or convalescent COVID-19. Read as DNA, the sequence is TGTGCCAGCACCCCTACCCCCAACTCCTACAATGAGCAGTTCTTC. Its translation reads: CASTPTPNSYNEQFF. Outside the CDR3, residues come from the reference TRBV7-8 and TRBJ2-1 proteins, so the full variable domain is: GAGVSQSPRYKVAKRGQDVALRCDPISGHVSLFWYQQALGQGPEFLTYFQNEAQLDKSGLPSDRFFAERPEGSVSTLKIQRTQQEDSAVYLCASTPTPNSYNEQFFGPGTRLTVL.